This TCR beta chain derives from a study of blood T cell repertoires in COVID-19. Study-level information: Samples representing acute and convalescent COVID-19 were sourced from the United States, Italy and Spain.

Authors' analysis steps: Reference gene primer amplification gave nucleated cell count estimates. Method: immunoSEQ multiplex PCR; TCRdb's copy keeps in-frame clones and lacks some. D and trimming come from the DNA, and the V and J calls and clone size come from that table. In the table there are about 200,000 clones, under 90% of which are singletons. Germline V gives CDR1 SGDLS, CDR2 YYNGEE. With V trimmed by 0 bases and J by 8 bases, 7 bases remained unmatched. There are 15 residues in the CDR3. Sequencing was performed on peripheral blood. V is TRBV9 and J is TRBJ2-1, with TRBD2 matching 8 bases. This sequence originates from a man older than 75 with acute or convalescent COVID-19. The CDR3: CASSVGAGEWYEQFF. CDR3 nucleotides: TGTGCCAGCAGCGTAGGAGCGGGAGAATGGTATGAGCAGTTCTTC.